The 3 T cell receptor beta chains below all came from one sample that was sequenced in a study of blood T cells in healthy people across ages (dated by TCRdb to 2013 to 2016). Library generation was performed with 5' RACE. These reads were obtained on an Illumina HiSeq 2500. The second PCR ran for roughly 7 to 12 cycles and used a J-beta primer mix along with a sample-barcoded 5' primer. TCRdb trimmed the raw reads at Q25, called clones with MiXCR and kept productive beta chains. CDR3 protein duplicates are merged, each entry listing the most common genes and DNA. This sample has about 580,000 distinct CDR3 sequences in its table, and 40% to 50% of those were observed once. Together, the top ten hold 20% to 25% of the sample. The sample taken for sequencing was blood. These TCRs come from an older man in good health.

This chain joins TRBV20-1 and TRBJ2-3; D is unresolved. V was shortened by 3 bases and J by 5 bases, with 15 bases between the two germline ends. The CDR3 runs 14 residues. Germline V lookup: CDR1 DFQATT, CDR2 SNEGSKA (reference sequence). Here the CDR3 reads CSASPHKLGDTQYF. In nucleotides, the CDR3 is TGCAGTGCTAGCCCTCACAAGCTTGGAGATACGCAGTATTTT.

This clonotype occurred many times. The chain links TRBV6-5 to TRBJ2-7; TRBD1 might be the D (6 bases). Per germline, CDR1 MNHEY and CDR2 SVGAGI. V shed 4 bases and J shed 3 bases, with 16 bases lying between them. The CDR3 length is 15 residues. This CDR3 is CASSSSGQRGYEQYF. The CDR3 coding sequence is TGTGCCAGCAGTTCCTCCGGACAGAGGGGCTACGAGCAGTACTTC.

This clonotype was seen a handful of times. This chain connects TRBV12-3 or TRBV12-4 to TRBJ2-3; D call uncertain. With 4 bases removed from V and 2 bases from J, the gap between germline ends came to 7 bases. This CDR3 contains 13 residues. The CDR3 is CASSYSITDTQYF. CDR3 DNA sequence: TGTGCCAGCAGTTATTCTATCACAGATACGCAGTATTTT.